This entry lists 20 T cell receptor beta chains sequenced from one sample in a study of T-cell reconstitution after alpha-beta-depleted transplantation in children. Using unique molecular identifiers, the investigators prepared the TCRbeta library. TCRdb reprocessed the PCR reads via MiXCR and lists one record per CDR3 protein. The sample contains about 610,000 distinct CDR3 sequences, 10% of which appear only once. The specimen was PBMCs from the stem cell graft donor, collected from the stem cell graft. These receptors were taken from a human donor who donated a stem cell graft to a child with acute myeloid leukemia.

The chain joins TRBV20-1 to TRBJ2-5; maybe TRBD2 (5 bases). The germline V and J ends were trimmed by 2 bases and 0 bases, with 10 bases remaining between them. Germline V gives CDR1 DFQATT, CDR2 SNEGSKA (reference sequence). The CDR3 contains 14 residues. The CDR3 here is CSARTRAHQETQYF. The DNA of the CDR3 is TGCAGTGCTAGAACGCGGGCGCACCAAGAGACCCAGTACTTC.

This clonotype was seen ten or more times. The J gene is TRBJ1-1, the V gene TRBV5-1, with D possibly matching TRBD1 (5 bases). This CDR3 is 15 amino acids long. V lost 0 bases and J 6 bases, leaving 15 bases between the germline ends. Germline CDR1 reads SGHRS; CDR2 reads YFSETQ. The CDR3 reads CASSLELAGAAEAFF. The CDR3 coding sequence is TGCGCCAGCAGCTTGGAATTGGCCGGGGCCGCTGAAGCTTTCTTT.

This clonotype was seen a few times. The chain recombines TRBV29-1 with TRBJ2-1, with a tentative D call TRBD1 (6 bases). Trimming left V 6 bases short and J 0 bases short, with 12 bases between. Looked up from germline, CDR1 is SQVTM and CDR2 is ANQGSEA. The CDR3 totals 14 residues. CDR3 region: CSVDGQSSYNEQFF. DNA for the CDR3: TGCAGCGTGGATGGACAGAGCTCCTACAATGAGCAGTTCTTC.

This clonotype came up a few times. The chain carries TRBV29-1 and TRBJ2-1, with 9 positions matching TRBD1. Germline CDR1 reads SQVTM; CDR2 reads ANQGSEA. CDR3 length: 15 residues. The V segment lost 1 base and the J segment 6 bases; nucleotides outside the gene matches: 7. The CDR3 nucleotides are TGCAGCGTTGAAGGGACAGGGGCGGCCCTCAATGAGCAGTTCTTC. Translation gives CSVEGTGAALNEQFF.

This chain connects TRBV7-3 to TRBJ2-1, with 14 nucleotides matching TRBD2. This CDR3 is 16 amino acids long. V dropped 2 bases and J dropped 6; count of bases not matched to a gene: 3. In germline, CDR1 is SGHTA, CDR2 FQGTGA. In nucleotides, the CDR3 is TGTGCCAGCAGCTTACAGGGGACTAGCGGGAGCAATGAGCAGTTCTTC. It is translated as CASSLQGTSGSNEQFF.

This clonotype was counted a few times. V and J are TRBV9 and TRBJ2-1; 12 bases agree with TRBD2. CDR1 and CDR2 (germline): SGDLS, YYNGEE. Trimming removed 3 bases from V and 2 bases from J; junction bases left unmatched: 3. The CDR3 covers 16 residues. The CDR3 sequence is CASSAGLAGTYNEQFF. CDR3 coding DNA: TGTGCCAGCAGCGCAGGACTAGCGGGGACCTACAATGAGCAGTTCTTC.

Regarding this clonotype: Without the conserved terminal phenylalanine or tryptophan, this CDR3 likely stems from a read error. The CDR3 protein is CASSEQTSGRENEQFS. CDR3 DNA sequence: TGTGCCAGCAGTGAACAGACTAGCGGGAGAGAGAATGAGCAGTTCTCC. The chain couples TRBV25-1 to TRBJ2-1; TRBD2 agrees at 12 bases. Germline V gives CDR1 MGHDK, CDR2 SYGVNS. This CDR3 is 16 amino acids long. V lost 2 bases to trimming and J lost 7 bases; unmatched junction nucleotides: 6.

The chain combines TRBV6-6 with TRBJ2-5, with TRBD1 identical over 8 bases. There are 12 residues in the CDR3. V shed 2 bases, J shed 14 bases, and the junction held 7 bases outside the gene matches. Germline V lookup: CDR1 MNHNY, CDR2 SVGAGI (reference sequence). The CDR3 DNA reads TGTGCCAGCAGTTACACAAGGACAGGGCAATACTTC. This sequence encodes CASSYTRTGQYF.

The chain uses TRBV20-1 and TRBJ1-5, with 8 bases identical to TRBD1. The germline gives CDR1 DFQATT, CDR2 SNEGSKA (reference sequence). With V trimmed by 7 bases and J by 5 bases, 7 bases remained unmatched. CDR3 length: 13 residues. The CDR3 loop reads CSVTTGVDQPQHF. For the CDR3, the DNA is TGCAGTGTCACGACAGGGGTAGATCAGCCCCAGCATTTT.

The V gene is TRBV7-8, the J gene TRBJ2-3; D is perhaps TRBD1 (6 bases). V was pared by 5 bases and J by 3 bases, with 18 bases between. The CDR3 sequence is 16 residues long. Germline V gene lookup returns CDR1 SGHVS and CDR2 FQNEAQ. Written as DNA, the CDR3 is TGTGCCAGCAGCCCGACCTTGGGGGCGGAAACAGATACGCAGTATTTT. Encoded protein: CASSPTLGAETDTQYF. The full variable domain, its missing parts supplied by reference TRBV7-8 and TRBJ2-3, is GAGVSQSPRYKVAKRGQDVALRCDPISGHVSLFWYQQALGQGPEFLTYFQNEAQLDKSGLPSDRFFAERPEGSVSTLKIQRTQQEDSAVYLCASSPTLGAETDTQYFGPGTRLTVL.

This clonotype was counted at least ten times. CDR3 loop: CASRRTSGLYNEQFF. The CDR3, as DNA: TGTGCCAGCAGACGGACTAGCGGGTTATACAATGAGCAGTTCTTC. V is TRBV12-3 or TRBV12-4 and J is TRBJ2-1, with 11 nucleotides matching TRBD2. The J segment lost 4 bases and the V segment lost 6 bases, leaving 5 bases of the junction unmatched. The CDR3 runs to 15 residues.

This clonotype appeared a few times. The CDR3 coding sequence is TGTGCCAGCAGCCCAACGCGGATCACCGGGGAGCTGTTTTTT. Its translation: CASSPTRITGELFF. The chain joins TRBV7-8 to TRBJ2-2; the D is unclear. Germline CDR1 is SGHVS and CDR2 is FQNEAQ. This CDR3 has 14 amino acids. Trimming removed 5 bases from V and 4 bases from J, with 11 bases in between.

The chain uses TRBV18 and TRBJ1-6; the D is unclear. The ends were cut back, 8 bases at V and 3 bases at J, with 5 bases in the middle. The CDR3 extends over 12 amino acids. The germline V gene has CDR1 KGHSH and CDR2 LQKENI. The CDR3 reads CASGVYNSPLHF. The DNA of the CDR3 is TGTGCCAGCGGAGTCTATAATTCACCCCTCCACTTT. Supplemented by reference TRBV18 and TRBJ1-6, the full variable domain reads NAGVMQNPRHLVRRRGQEARLRCSPMKGHSHVYWYRQLPEEGLKFMVYLQKENIIDESGMPKERFSAEFPKEGPSILRIQQVVRGDSAAYFCASGVYNSPLHFGNGTRLTVT.

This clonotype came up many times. The CDR3 DNA is TGTGCCAGCAGGGGAGACAGCGGGAGGCTAGGTGAGCAGTTCTTC. This translates into CASRGDSGRLGEQFF. The chain recombines TRBV7-2 with TRBJ2-1, with TRBD2 matching 9 bases. Germline lookup yields CDR1 SGHTA and CDR2 FQGNSA. With V trimmed by 6 bases and J by 9 bases, 12 bases remained unmatched. This CDR3 contains 15 residues.

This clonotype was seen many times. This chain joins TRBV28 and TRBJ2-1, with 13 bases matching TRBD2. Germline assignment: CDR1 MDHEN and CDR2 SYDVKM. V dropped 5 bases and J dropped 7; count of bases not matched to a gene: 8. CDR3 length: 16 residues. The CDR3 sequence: CASSPPGLAGSNEQFF. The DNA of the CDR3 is TGTGCCAGCAGTCCCCCGGGACTAGCGGGAAGTAATGAGCAGTTCTTC.

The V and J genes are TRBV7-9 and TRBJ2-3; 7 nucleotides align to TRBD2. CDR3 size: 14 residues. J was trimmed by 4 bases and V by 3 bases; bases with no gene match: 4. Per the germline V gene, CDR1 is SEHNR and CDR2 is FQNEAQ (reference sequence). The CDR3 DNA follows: TGTGCCAGCAGCTTTAGACTAGCTGCAGATACGCAGTATTTT. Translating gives CASSFRLAADTQYF.

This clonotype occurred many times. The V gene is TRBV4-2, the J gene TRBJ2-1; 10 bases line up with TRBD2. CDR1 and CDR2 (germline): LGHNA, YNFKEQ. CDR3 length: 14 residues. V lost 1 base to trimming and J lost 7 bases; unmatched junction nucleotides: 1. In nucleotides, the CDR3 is TGTGCCAGCAGCCAAGCTAGCGGGGGAAATGAGCAGTTCTTC. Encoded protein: CASSQASGGNEQFF.

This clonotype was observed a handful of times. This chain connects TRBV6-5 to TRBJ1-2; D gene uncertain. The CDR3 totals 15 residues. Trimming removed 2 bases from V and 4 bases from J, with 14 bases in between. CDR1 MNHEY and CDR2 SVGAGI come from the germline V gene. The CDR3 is CASSYGGGIGYGYTF. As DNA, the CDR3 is TGTGCCAGCAGTTACGGAGGAGGGATAGGCTATGGCTACACCTTC.

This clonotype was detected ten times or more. CDR3 DNA: TGTGCCAGCAGTTCCTTGGGGGGGACTTCCAATCAGCCCCAGCATTTT. Protein: CASSSLGGTSNQPQHF. This chain uses TRBV28 with TRBJ1-5; maybe TRBD1 (5 bases). V was pared by 4 bases and J by 3 bases, with 16 bases between. The CDR3 totals 16 residues. Per the germline V gene, CDR1 is MDHEN and CDR2 is SYDVKM.

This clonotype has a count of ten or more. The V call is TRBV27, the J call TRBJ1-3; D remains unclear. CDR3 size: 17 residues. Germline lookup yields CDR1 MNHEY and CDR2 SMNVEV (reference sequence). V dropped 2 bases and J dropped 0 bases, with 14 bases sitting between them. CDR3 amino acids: CASSLRAGSSSGNTIYF. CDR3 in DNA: TGTGCCAGCAGTTTACGTGCGGGGTCGAGCTCTGGAAACACCATATATTTT.